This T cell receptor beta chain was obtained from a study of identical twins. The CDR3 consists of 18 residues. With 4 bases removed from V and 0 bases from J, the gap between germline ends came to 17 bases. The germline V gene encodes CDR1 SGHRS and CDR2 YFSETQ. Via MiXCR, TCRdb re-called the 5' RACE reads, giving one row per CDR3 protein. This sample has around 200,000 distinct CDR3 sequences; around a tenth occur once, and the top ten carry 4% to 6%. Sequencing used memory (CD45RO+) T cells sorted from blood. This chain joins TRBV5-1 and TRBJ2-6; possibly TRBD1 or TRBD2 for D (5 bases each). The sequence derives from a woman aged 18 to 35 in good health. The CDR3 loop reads CASSIRPGSRSGANVLTF. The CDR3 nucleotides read TGCGCCAGCAGCATAAGACCAGGGAGCCGCTCTGGGGCCAACGTCCTGACTTTC.